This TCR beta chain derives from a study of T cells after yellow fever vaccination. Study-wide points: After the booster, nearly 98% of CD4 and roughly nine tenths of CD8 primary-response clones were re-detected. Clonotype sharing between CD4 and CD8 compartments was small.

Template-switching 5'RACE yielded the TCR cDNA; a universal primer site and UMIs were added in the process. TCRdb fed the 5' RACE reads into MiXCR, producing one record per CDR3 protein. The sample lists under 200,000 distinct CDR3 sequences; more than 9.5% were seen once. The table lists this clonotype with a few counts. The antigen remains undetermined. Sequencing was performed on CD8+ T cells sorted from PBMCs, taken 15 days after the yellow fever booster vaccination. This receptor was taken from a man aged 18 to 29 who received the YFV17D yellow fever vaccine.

As DNA, the CDR3 is TGTGCCAGCAAGGTAGGGGCGGGATACGAGCAGTACTTC. Residues: CASKVGAGYEQYF. The gene calls are TRBV7-9 and TRBJ2-7; possibly TRBD2 for D (6 bases). The germline V gene encodes CDR1 SEHNR and CDR2 FQNEAQ (reference sequence). V lost 7 bases and J lost 4, with 14 bases in between. The CDR3 contains 13 residues. The full variable domain, its missing parts supplied by reference TRBV7-9 and TRBJ2-7, is DTGVSQNPRHKITKRGQNVTFRCDPISEHNRLYWYRQTLGQGPEFLTYFQNEAQLEKSRLLSDRFSAERPKGSFSTLEIQRTEQGDSAMYLCASKVGAGYEQYFGPGTRLTVT.